A selection of T cell receptor beta chains follows, all from one sample in a study of T-cell reconstitution after alpha-beta-depleted transplantation in children. TCRdb processed the PCR reads anew with MiXCR; each CDR3 protein has one entry. The sample lists more than 300,000 distinct CDR3 sequences, about 16% occurring once. The sample here was PBMCs, mostly from graft donor cells, taken 360 days after TCRalphabeta/CD19-depleted stem cell transplant. Receptors originate from a male patient between 2 and 10 years old who had a stem cell transplant for acute lymphoblastic leukemia, so the T cells may come from the graft donor. Each CDR3 is given without its conserved first and last residue.

TRBJ2-4 TRBV15 ATSKRQVSILKNIQY
TRBJ2-1 TRBV10-3 AISEPDPARGGFYEQF
TRBJ2-2 TRBV7-6 ASSLVRGSGAGELF
TRBJ2-1 TRBV28 ASSLPIYYNEQF
TRBJ2-7 TRBV5-1 ASSLTGLSSYEQY
TRBJ2-2 TRBV5-1 ASSLRLANTGELF
TRBJ2-7 TRBV28 ASSLLGWSGPYEQY
TRBJ2-7 TRBV28 ASSLARRPTSYEQY
TRBJ2-5 TRBV4-1 ASRGETRETQY
TRBJ2-1 TRBV4-1 ASSLYLSGQGANEQF
TRBJ2-1 TRBV12-3/TRBV12-4 ASSLYSGSNEQF
TRBJ2-3 TRBV7-3 ASSLIPGGPDTQY
TRBJ2-3 TRBV20-1 SASATDTQY
TRBJ2-7 TRBV7-9 ASSSPAPGPMGYEQY
TRBJ2-4 TRBV5-4 ASSLDKENIQY
TRBJ1-1 TRBV15 ATSTSAQGAMNTEAF
TRBJ2-2 TRBV4-3 ASSQNSRTSGTGELF
TRBJ2-1 TRBV25-1 ASSEGTDEQF
TRBJ1-2 TRBV9 ASSVAGRPIYGYT
TRBJ2-2 TRBV5-1 ASSRTTNTGELF
TRBJ2-7 TRBV19 ASSRRGAVEQY
TRBJ2-7 TRBV20-1 SAPYRILSSYEQY
TRBJ2-2 TRBV7-3 ASSLKTRGTGELF
TRBJ2-7 TRBV7-9 ASSLAPYGRTYEQY
TRBJ2-5 TRBV6-5 ASRPGGRVETQY
TRBJ2-5 TRBV20-1 SARAGLTGGLSQETQY
TRBJ2-1 TRBV5-1 ASSPMGTSGNYNEQF
TRBJ2-1 TRBV5-1 ASSFAMRVGEQF